In its sample, the clone carrying this T cell receptor (beta chain) was seen many times. Its matching antigen is unknown. Researchers took RNA transcripts and amplified TCR beta CDR3 regions from them. In the first round, RT-PCR was carried out with HTBI primers, and a multiplex PCR formed the second round. MiXCR, applied by TCRdb to the multiplex PCR reads, yields one record per CDR3 protein. This sample has roughly 500,000 distinct CDR3 sequences, with approximately 15% found just once. Ophthalmopathy was moderately-to-severely active, CAS at least 3, NOSPECS at least 4, lasting under 3 months. The data originate from a study of Graves' ophthalmopathy and Graves' hyperthyroidism. Study observations and caveats: Most expanded thyroid clonotypes above 0.001 frequency also appeared in blood.

Trimming took 4 bases from V and 1 from J, leaving 13 bases between them. Germline CDR1 and CDR2: SNHLY and FYNNEI. The CDR3 contains 15 residues. The chain combines TRBV2 with TRBJ1-1; D is unclear. The specimen sequenced was blood. This clonotype originated in a woman younger than 45 with Graves' ophthalmopathy. The CDR3 DNA sequence: TGTGCCAGCAGTGGGGCCGCTGGATGGAACACTGAAGCTTTCTTT. Translated, it gives CASSGAAGWNTEAFF.